This T cell receptor (beta chain) was observed in a study of cytomegalovirus exposure and HLA in healthy donors. Study background: The Caucasian-associated ancestry cluster held over 80% of around 380 genotyped donors. General study findings and limits: Rates of TCR association differed by HLA locus in a later analysis, with DRB1 highest and HLA-C lowest.

Primers included in the PCR were 60 Vbeta and 13 Jbeta primers. Clones were read by immunoSEQ multiplex PCR, and TCRdb kept only the in-frame ones, dropping some. This sample yields 120,000 to 150,000 clones, of which around 84% are seen a single time; 2% to 2.5% belongs to the top ten. Points on this clone: Its antigen is unknown.

The sequencing sample was made of PBMCs. The receptor was derived from a boy aged 2 to 9 in good health and CMV-seronegative.

The CDR3 nucleotides are TGTGCCAGCAGCCCCGAGACAGGGAATGAAAAACTGTTTTTT. This sequence encodes CASSPETGNEKLFF. This chain joins TRBV9 and TRBJ1-4, with 7 bases identical to TRBD1. The CDR3 loop spans 14 amino acids. Germline CDR1 is SGDLS and CDR2 is YYNGEE. The V and J ends lost 4 bases and 5 bases, in that order; junction bases with no gene match: 5. Full variable domain (rest looked up from reference TRBV9 and TRBJ1-4): DSGVTQTPKHLITATGQRVTLRCSPRSGDLSVYWYQQSLDQGLQFLIQYYNGEERAKGNILERFSAQQFPDLHSELNLSSLELGDSALYFCASSPETGNEKLFFGSGTQLSVL.